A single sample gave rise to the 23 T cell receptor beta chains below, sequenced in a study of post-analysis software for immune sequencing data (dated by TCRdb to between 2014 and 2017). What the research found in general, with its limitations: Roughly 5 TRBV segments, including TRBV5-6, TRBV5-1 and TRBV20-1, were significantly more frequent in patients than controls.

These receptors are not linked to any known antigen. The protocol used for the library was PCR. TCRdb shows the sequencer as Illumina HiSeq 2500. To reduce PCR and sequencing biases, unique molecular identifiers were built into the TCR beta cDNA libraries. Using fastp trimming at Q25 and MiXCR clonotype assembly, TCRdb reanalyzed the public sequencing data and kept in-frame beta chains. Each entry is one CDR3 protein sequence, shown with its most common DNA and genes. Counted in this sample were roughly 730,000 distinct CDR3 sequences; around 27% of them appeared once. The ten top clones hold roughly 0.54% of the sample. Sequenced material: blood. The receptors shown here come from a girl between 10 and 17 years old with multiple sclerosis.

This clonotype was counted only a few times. The CDR3 here is CSVEDWGPGETQYF. In nucleotides, the CDR3 is TGCAGCGTAGAGGACTGGGGGCCTGGAGAGACCCAGTACTTC. The genes are TRBV29-1 and TRBJ2-5; possible D gene TRBD1, 6 bases. The CDR3 spans 14 residues. Germline V gives CDR1 SQVTM, CDR2 ANQGSEA. Between the trimmed V and J ends, which lost 6 bases and 4 bases, there was a span of 18 bases. The complete variable domain, with remaining parts taken from reference TRBV29-1 and TRBJ2-5, reads SAVISQKPSRDICQRGTSLTIQCQVDSQVTMMFWYRQQPGQSLTLIATANQGSEATYESGFVIDKFPISRPNLTFSTLTVSNMSPEDSSIYLCSVEDWGPGETQYFGPGTRLLVL.

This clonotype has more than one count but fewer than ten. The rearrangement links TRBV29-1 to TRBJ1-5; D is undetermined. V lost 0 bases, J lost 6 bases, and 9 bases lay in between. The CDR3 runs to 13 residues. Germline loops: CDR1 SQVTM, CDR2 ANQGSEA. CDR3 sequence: CSVEEGLGQPQHF. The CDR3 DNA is TGCAGCGTTGAAGAGGGCCTGGGTCAGCCCCAGCATTTT.

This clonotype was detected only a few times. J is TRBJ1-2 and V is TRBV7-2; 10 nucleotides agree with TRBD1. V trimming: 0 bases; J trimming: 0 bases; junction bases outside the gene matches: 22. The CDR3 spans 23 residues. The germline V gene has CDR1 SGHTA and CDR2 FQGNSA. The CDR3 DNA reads TGTGCCAGCAGCTTAGCGAGGTGGGGAGCACAAAAGAAGGACAGGGGGACTAACTATGGCTACACCTTC. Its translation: CASSLARWGAQKKDRGTNYGYTF.

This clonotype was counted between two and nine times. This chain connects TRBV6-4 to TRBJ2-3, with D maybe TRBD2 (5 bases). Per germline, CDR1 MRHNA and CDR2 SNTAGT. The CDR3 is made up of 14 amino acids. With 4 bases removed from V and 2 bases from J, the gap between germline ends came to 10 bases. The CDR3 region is CASSVSSTTDTQYF. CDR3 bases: TGTGCCAGCAGTGTGTCTAGCACCACAGATACGCAGTATTTT.

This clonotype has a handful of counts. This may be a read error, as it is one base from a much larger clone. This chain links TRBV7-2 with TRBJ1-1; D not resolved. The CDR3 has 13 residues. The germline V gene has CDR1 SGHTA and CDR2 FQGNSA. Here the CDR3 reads CASSLLARTGAFF. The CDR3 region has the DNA TGTGCCAGCAGCTTACTAGCAAGGACTGGAGCTTTCTTT.

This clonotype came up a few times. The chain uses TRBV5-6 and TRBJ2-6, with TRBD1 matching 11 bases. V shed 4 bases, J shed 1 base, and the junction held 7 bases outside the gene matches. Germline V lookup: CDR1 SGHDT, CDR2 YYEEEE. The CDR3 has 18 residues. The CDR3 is CASSQRTGGFSGANVLTF. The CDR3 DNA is TGTGCCAGCAGCCAACGGACAGGGGGCTTTTCTGGGGCCAACGTCCTGACTTTC.

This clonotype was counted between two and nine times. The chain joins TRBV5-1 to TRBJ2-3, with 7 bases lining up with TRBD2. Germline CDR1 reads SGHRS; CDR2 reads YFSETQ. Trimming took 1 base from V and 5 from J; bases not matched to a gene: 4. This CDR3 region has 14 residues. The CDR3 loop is CASSLRQRGDTQYF. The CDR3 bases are TGCGCCAGCAGCTTGAGGCAGCGGGGAGATACGCAGTATTTT.

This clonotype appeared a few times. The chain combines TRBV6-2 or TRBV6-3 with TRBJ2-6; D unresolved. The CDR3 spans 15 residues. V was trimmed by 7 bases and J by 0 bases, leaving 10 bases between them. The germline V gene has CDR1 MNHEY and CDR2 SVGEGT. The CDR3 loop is CASTEEVSGANVLTF. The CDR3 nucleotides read TGTGCCAGCACCGAAGAGGTCTCTGGGGCCAACGTCCTGACTTTC.

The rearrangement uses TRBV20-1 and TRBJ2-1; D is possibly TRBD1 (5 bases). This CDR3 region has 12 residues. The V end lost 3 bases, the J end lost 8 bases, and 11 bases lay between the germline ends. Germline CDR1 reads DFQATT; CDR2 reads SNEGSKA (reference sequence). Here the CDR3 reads CSARYGADEQFF. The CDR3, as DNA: TGCAGTGCTAGGTATGGGGCGGATGAGCAGTTCTTC.

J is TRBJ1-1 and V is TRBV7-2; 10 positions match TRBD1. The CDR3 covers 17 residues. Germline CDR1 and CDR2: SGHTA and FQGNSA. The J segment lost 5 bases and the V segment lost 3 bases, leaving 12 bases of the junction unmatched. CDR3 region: CASSFPLAGQGNTEAFF. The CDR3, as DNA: TGTGCCAGCAGCTTCCCCCTTGCGGGACAGGGGAATACTGAAGCTTTCTTT.

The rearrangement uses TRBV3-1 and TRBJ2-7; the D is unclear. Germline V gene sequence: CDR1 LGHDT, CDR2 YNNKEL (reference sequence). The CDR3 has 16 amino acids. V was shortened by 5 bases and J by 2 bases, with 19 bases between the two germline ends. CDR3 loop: CASSDTYIGRAYEQYF. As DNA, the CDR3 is TGTGCCAGCAGCGATACTTATATAGGACGGGCCTACGAGCAGTACTTC.

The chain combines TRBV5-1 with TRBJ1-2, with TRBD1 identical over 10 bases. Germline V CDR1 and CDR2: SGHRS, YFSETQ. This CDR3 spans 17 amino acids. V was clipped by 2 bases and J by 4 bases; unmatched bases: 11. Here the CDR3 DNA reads TGCGCCAGCAGCTTCTTGACAGGGGGCGCGGTTCCCTATGGCTACACCTTC. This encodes CASSFLTGGAVPYGYTF.

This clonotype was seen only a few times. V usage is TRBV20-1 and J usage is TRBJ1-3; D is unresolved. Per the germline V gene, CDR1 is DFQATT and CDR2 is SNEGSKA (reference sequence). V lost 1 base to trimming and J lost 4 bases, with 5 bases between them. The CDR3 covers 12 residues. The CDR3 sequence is CSARVLGNTIYF. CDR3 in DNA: TGCAGTGCTAGAGTCTTAGGAAACACCATATATTTT.

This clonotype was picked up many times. This chain's CDR3 is CSVARTGARETQYF. The CDR3 DNA reads TGCAGCGTTGCCCGGACAGGGGCTAGGGAGACCCAGTACTTC. V gene TRBV29-1 combines with J gene TRBJ2-5, with 9 positions matching TRBD1. CDR1 is SQVTM and CDR2 is ANQGSEA in the germline V gene. The CDR3 totals 14 residues. V lost 4 bases, J lost 5 bases, and 8 bases stayed unmatched.

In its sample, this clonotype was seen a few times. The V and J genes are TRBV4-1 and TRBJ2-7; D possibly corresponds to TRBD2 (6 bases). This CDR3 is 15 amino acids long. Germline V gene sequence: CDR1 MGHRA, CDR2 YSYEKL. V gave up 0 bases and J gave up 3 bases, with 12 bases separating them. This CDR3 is CASSQDQGGYYEQYF. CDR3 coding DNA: TGCGCCAGCAGCCAAGATCAAGGAGGGTACTACGAGCAGTACTTC.

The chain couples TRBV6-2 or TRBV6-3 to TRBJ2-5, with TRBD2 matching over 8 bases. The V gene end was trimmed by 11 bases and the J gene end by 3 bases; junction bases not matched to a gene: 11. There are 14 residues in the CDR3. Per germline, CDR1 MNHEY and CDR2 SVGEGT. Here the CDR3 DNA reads TGTGCCGCCCGTCGAGCGGGAGATAAAGAGACCCAGTACTTC. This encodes CAARRAGDKETQYF.

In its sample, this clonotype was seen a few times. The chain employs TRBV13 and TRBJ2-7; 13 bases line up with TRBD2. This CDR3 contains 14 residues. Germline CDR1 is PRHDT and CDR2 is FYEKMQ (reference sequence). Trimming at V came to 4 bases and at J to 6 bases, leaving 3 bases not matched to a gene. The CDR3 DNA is TGTGCCAGCAGCTCAGGACTAGCGGGAGTCGAGCAGTACTTC. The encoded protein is CASSSGLAGVEQYF.

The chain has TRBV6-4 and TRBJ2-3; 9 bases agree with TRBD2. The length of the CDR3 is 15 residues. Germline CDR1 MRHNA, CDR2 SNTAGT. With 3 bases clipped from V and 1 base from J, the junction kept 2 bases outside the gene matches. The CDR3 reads CASSEAGGGTDTQYF. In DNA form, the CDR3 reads TGTGCCAGCAGTGAAGCGGGGGGAGGCACAGATACGCAGTATTTT.

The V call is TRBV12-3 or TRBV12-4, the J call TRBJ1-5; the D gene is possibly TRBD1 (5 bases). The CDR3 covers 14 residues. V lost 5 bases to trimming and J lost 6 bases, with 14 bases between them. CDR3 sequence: CASSLRGVPQPQHF. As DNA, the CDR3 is TGTGCCAGCAGTCTAAGGGGAGTCCCTCAGCCCCAGCATTTT.

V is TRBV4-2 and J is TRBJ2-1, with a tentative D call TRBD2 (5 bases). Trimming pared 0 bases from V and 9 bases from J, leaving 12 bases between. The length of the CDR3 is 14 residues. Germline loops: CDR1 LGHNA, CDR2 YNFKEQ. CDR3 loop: CASSQELGSSEQFF. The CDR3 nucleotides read TGTGCCAGCAGCCAAGAATTGGGGAGCTCTGAGCAGTTCTTC.

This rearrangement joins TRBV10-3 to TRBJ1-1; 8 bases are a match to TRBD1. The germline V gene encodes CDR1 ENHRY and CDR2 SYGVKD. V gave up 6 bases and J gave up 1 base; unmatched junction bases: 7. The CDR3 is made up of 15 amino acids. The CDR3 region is CAIRNGQGENTEAFF. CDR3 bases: TGTGCCATCAGAAACGGACAGGGAGAGAACACTGAAGCTTTCTTT.

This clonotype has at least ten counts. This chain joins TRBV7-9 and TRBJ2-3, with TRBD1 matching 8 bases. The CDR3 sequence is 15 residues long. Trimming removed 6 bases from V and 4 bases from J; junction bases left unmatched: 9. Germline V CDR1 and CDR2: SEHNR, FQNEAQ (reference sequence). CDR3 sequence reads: CASRASSQGADTQYF. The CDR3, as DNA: TGTGCCAGCAGGGCGTCCTCACAGGGGGCAGATACGCAGTATTTT.

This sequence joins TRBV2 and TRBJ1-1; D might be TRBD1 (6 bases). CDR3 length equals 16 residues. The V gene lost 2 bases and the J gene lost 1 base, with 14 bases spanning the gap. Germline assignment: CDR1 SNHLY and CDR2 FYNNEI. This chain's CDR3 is CASSEIGGAANTEAFF. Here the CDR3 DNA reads TGTGCCAGCAGTGAAATTGGGGGGGCGGCGAACACTGAAGCTTTCTTT.